The 9 T cell receptor beta chains listed next were all sequenced from one sample in a study of regulatory T cells in long-lasting Graves disease. Relying on iRepertoire HTBI primers and Arm-PCR of CDR3 regions, the team built TCR beta libraries. Using its own MiXCR run on the multiplex PCR reads, TCRdb lists one record per CDR3 protein. The sample has 300,000 to 400,000 distinct CDR3 sequences; 15% are singletons. Time point denoted: newly diagnosed GD, antithyroid drugs for less than 3 months. Researchers made the TCR library from RNA that was extracted from PBMCs. Sample: peripheral blood mononuclear cells (PBMCs), taken at new diagnosis, from a patient treated with antithyroid drugs. These receptors all come from a female donor with Graves disease.

This clonotype was recorded at least ten times. The chain uses TRBV24-1 and TRBJ1-4; 10 bases fit TRBD1. CDR3 length equals 16 residues. Losses at the gene ends were 4 bases for V and 8 bases for J; bases not matched to a gene: 9. Germline values: CDR1 KGHDR, CDR2 SFDVKD. The CDR3 protein is CATSDRSGTGDEKLFF. The CDR3 DNA sequence: TGTGCCACCAGTGACCGCTCCGGGACAGGGGACGAAAAACTGTTTTTT.

This clonotype was counted at least ten times. The genes are TRBV7-2 and TRBJ2-3; 9 bases agree with TRBD2. V was clipped by 7 bases and J by 8 bases; unmatched bases: 16. The CDR3 has 16 amino acids. Germline V CDR1 and CDR2: SGHTA, FQGNSA. The CDR3 region has the DNA TGTGCCAGCATATATAGCGGGAGTGGGGTTGTGCTTACGCAGTATTTT. Translating gives CASIYSGSGVVLTQYF.

This clonotype was seen at least ten times. The chain employs TRBV2 and TRBJ1-1; D may be TRBD1 (5 bases). Trimming stripped 4 bases from V and 2 bases from J, with 17 bases between. Germline V gene sequence: CDR1 SNHLY, CDR2 FYNNEI. This CDR3 is built from 16 residues. CDR3 loop: CASSADEGRRNTEAFF. The CDR3 DNA sequence: TGTGCCAGCAGTGCCGACGAGGGACGGCGCAACACTGAAGCTTTCTTT.

This chain connects TRBV19 to TRBJ1-5, with D possibly TRBD1 on 6 matching bases. Germline CDR1 is LNHDA and CDR2 is SQIVND (reference sequence). The V gene lost 3 bases and the J gene lost 3 bases, with 15 bases spanning the gap. This CDR3 has 16 residues. CDR3 in DNA: TGTGCCAGTAGTATTCTACTCGGGACACCCAATCAGCCCCAGCATTTT. This encodes CASSILLGTPNQPQHF.

There are many counts of this clonotype. J is TRBJ2-1 and V is TRBV15; D gene unclear. The CDR3 is made up of 12 amino acids. V was shortened by 3 bases and J by 3 bases, with 3 bases between the two germline ends. The germline gives CDR1 LNHNV, CDR2 YYDKDF (reference sequence). The CDR3 region has the DNA TGTGCCACCAGCAGCCACTACAATGAGCAGTTCTTC. Protein: CATSSHYNEQFF.

This clonotype was detected many times. The rearrangement joins TRBV27 to TRBJ2-1; 7 bases match TRBD2. This CDR3 is 14 amino acids long. Germline values: CDR1 MNHEY, CDR2 SMNVEV (reference sequence). V lost 8 bases to trimming and J lost 0 bases; unmatched junction nucleotides: 4. Here the CDR3 reads CASPGGFSYNEQFF. CDR3 nucleotides: TGTGCCAGCCCGGGGGGTTTCTCCTACAATGAGCAGTTCTTC.

This clonotype was detected many times. The chain has TRBV28 and TRBJ1-5; maybe TRBD1 (6 bases). Germline-derived CDR1 and CDR2 are MDHEN and SYDVKM. The CDR3 loop spans 13 amino acids. Trimming shortened V by 7 bases and J by 7 bases, and 14 bases separated the two germline ends. In DNA, the CDR3 is TGTGCCAGCAAACTGGGGGGCCGGCAGCCCCAGCATTTT. It yields the protein CASKLGGRQPQHF.

In this sample, this clonotype turned up many times. This chain joins TRBV5-1 and TRBJ1-1; a weak D match, TRBD1 (6 bases). CDR1 and CDR2 from the germline V gene are SGHRS and YFSETQ. V lost 5 bases and J 1 base, leaving 6 bases between the germline ends. The CDR3 extends over 12 amino acids. CDR3 loop: CASRQGNTEAFF. CDR3 in DNA: TGCGCCAGCAGACAGGGGAACACTGAAGCTTTCTTT.

The rearrangement uses TRBV3-1 and TRBJ2-3; 8 nucleotides agree with TRBD1. The CDR3 loop spans 14 amino acids. In germline, CDR1 is LGHDT, CDR2 YNNKEL (reference sequence). V was pared by 6 bases and J by 5 bases, with 7 bases of the junction left unmatched. The CDR3 region is CASRTRTGRDTQYF. CDR3 bases: TGTGCCAGCAGGACCCGGACAGGGCGAGATACGCAGTATTTT.